This T cell receptor (beta chain) stems from a study of CD8 T cells in ankylosing spondylitis. On this clonotype itself: The antigen is undetermined. At one end the junction does not follow the germline gene, possibly because of a read error.

Making the TCR beta libraries involved quantitative 5'-RACE with molecular barcodes. TCRdb itself ran the 5' RACE reads through MiXCR, one entry per CDR3 protein. Among under 150,000 distinct CDR3 sequences, around 9.3% were seen once, and the ten largest hold roughly 3.4%. Overall study results and limits: It appeared that ankylosing spondylitis blood was characterized by a TCR beta motif of 8 or 9 highly homologous variants.

Sequencing used blood, either unsorted or a sorted T cell fraction (not recorded which). This receptor was obtained from a male donor with ankylosing spondylitis or in good health (not recorded which).

The CDR3 DNA follows: TGCGCCAGCAGCTTGGAACTTCCAGACTACGAGCATTACTTC. It yields the protein CASSLELPDYEHYF. This chain links TRBV5-1 with TRBJ2-7, with D possibly matching TRBD2 (5 bases). The CDR3 contains 14 residues. Per the germline V gene, CDR1 is SGHRS and CDR2 is YFSETQ.